Given below is one TCR beta chain in context. Antigen unknown. Evenly divided among several immunoSEQ plates was the genomic DNA of each subset. The protocol was immunoSEQ multiplex PCR, while the TCRdb copy is restricted to in-frame clones and leaves out a portion. The table records about 2 million clones, over 85% of them present only once. The sample comes from a study of shared clonotypes between healthy human individuals. Study conclusions and caveats: Large sequencing depth failed to make sorted-subset sequencing complete, rarefaction showed. Generation of non-shared clonotypes was less probable than generation of clonotypes shared by all four donors. When naive CD4 clonotypes were compared across several donors, approximately 5% were shared.

The germline gives CDR1 SGHTA, CDR2 FQGNSA. This CDR3 is built from 17 residues. Deletions cut 1 base from V and 4 bases from J, with 14 bases between. The sequence derives from a young man in good health. The gene calls are TRBV7-2 and TRBJ1-6; TRBD1 is a possible D gene (5 bases). Sequencing used naive CD4+ T cells sorted from blood. Subset in this sample: CD45RA+ positively selected. CDR3 DNA sequence: TGTGCCAGCAGCTTAGTAAAAGGGACTCATTATAATTCACCCCTCCACTTT. It encodes CASSLVKGTHYNSPLHF.